These T cell receptor beta chains were read from a single sample in a study of shared clonotypes between healthy human individuals. Assay used: immunoSEQ multiplex PCR; TCRdb lists only in-frame clones, some missing. Found here are approximately 480,000 clones, almost 80% of them singletons; the top ten hold about an eighth. The sample taken for sequencing was PBMCs. The receptors come from a middle-aged woman in good health. Some clones in this sample may be carry-over from other donors' samples. CDR3s include the opening cysteine and the closing phenylalanine or tryptophan. A D gene is named only where the DNA matches it firmly. Size is omitted from some rows. Given values are once, few, many or a class for expanded clones.

TRBJ2-1,TRBD2,TRBV6-5,NA,TGTGCCAGCAGGCCTAGCGGGCGATACAATGAGCAGTTCTTC,CASRPSGRYNEQFF
TRBJ1-3,TRBD1,TRBV10-1,NA,TGCGCCAGCAGCCCGACAGGGGAGGATGCTGGAAACACCATATATTTT,CASSPTGEDAGNTIYF
TRBJ2-7,NA,TRBV30,NA,TGTGCCTGGAGGCTGAACGGCTACGAGCAGTACTTC,CAWRLNGYEQYF
TRBJ1-1,NA,TRBV30,few,TGTGCCTGGAGTGTCGCAGAGAACACTGAAGCTTTCTTT,CAWSVAENTEAFF
TRBJ2-5,NA,TRBV4-2,NA,TGTGCCAGCAGCCAAGATTTCGGGAGAGAGACCCAGTACTTC,CASSQDFGRETQYF
TRBJ2-7,NA,TRBV5-1,NA,TGCGCCAGCAGCCAACGGGGGCGGGATAGAGACGAGCAGTACTTC,CASSQRGRDRDEQYF
TRBJ2-7,TRBD2,TRBV27,NA,TGTGCCAGCAGTACCCCACTAGCGGGAGTGTACGAGCAGTACTTC,CASSTPLAGVYEQYF
TRBJ2-2,NA,TRBV6-6,NA,TGTGCCAGCAGTTACTCACGGACCGGGGAGCTGTTTTTT,CASSYSRTGELFF
TRBJ2-7,NA,TRBV2,NA,TGTGCCAGCAGCGCCCGACTCTTCTACGAGCAGTACTTC,CASSARLFYEQYF
TRBJ1-2,NA,TRBV7-3,few,TGTGCCAGCAGCCCTGGGAATGGCAGGGAAGGCTACACCTTC,CASSPGNGREGYTF
TRBJ1-5,NA,TRBV30,few,TGTGCCTGGAGTGCCGGCGTGGGTGATCAGCCCCAGCATTTT,CAWSAGVGDQPQHF
TRBJ2-3,NA,TRBV5-4,few,TGTGCCAGCAGCGCTCGCTTCGGGGCTGATACGCAGTATTTT,CASSARFGADTQYF
TRBJ2-2,TRBD1,TRBV19,once,TGTGCCAGTAGTATGGTAGCAGGACAGGGGGGAAGAACCGGGGAGCTGTTTTTT,CASSMVAGQGGRTGELFF
TRBJ1-2,TRBD1,TRBV5-1,NA,TGCGCCAGCAGCTTGTCGGGACAGCCTGGCTACACCTTC,CASSLSGQPGYTF
TRBJ1-3,NA,TRBV11-3,few,TGTGCCAGCAGCTTAAGGTTTATCCCCTTCTCTGGAAACACCATATATTTT,CASSLRFIPFSGNTIYF
TRBJ2-7,NA,TRBV21-1,NA,TGTGCCAGCAGCAAACGGGGCAGTGAGGACTACGAGCAGTACTTC,CASSKRGSEDYEQYF
TRBJ2-7,NA,TRBV29-1,NA,TGCAGCGTTGCCGCAGCCGGGGGAGCCTACGAGCAGTACTTC,CSVAAAGGAYEQYF
TRBJ1-1,TRBD1,TRBV2,NA,TGTGCCAGCGGGAGGGAGGGGGCGGAAACTGAAGCTTTCTTT,CASGREGAETEAFF
TRBJ2-3,TRBD2,TRBV7-3,NA,TGTGCCAGCAGCTTAGGGGTTACTAGCGGGAGCACAGATACGCAGTATTTT,CASSLGVTSGSTDTQYF
TRBJ2-1,TRBD2,TRBV5-1,NA,TGCGCCAGCAGCTTGGGACTAGCGGGACCGTCCTACAATGAGCAGTTCTTC,CASSLGLAGPSYNEQFF
TRBJ2-3,NA,TRBV7-9,NA,TGTGCCAGCAGCCTCTCGGGGGCACCTAGCACAGATACGCAGTATTTT,CASSLSGAPSTDTQYF
TRBJ2-3,TRBD2,TRBV6-1,NA,TGTGCCAGCACCCCGAGGGCTAGCGGGAGTGGTACGCAGTATTTT,CASTPRASGSGTQYF
TRBJ2-7,TRBD2,TRBV18,NA,TGTGCCAGCTCAGGACTAGCGGGAGACTACGAGCAGTACTTC,CASSGLAGDYEQYF
TRBJ1-2,NA,TRBV28,NA,TGTGCCAGCAGTTTTGACGTCTATGGCTACACCTTC,CASSFDVYGYTF
TRBJ2-2,NA,TRBV6-4,NA,TGTGCCAGCAGTGAACTAGCGAACACCGGGGAGCTGTTTTTT,CASSELANTGELFF
TRBJ2-7,TRBD1,TRBV6-5,few,TGTGCCAGCAGTTCCGGGACAGGGGGCTTTTCCTACGAGCAGTACTTC,CASSSGTGGFSYEQYF
TRBJ2-7,TRBD2,TRBV7-9,NA,TGTGCCAGCAGCTCCCGTGGGGCTAGCGGGAGATCCGAGCAGTACTTC,CASSSRGASGRSEQYF
TRBJ2-2,TRBD2,TRBV7-9,NA,TGTGCCAGCTGGGCGGGAGAAGGCACCGGGGAGCTGTTTTTT,CASWAGEGTGELFF
TRBJ2-3,NA,TRBV6-5,NA,TGTGCCAGCAGTGGCGGGACTCGCACAGATACGCAGTATTTT,CASSGGTRTDTQYF
TRBJ2-5,TRBD2,TRBV5-4,NA,TGTGCCAGCAGCTTGGAGGGGACTAGCGGGAGTCAGACCCAGTACTTC,CASSLEGTSGSQTQYF
TRBJ2-7,NA,TRBV7-3,few,TGTGCCAGCAGCCCTAGACAGCTACCTAGGGCCTACGAGCAGTACTTC,CASSPRQLPRAYEQYF
TRBJ2-5,TRBD1,TRBV7-8,NA,TGTGCCAGCAGCTTAGGGGGACAGTCGGGGGAGACCCAGTACTTC,CASSLGGQSGETQYF
TRBJ2-7,TRBD2,TRBV19,NA,TGTGCCACTTCGACTAGCGGGAGCTTGGGGGCTTACTACGAGCAGTACTTC,CATSTSGSLGAYYEQYF
TRBJ2-7,TRBD2,TRBV6-1,NA,TGTGCCAGCAGTGAAGCCGGGGGGGCCTACTTC,CASSEAGGAYF
TRBJ1-5,NA,TRBV7-9,NA,TGTGCCAGCAGCCTCGGGGGGGGCGATCAGCCCCAGCATTTT,CASSLGGGDQPQHF
TRBJ1-1,NA,TRBV29-1,NA,TGCAGCGTAGGAAACACTGAAGCTTTCTTT,CSVGNTEAFF
TRBJ2-3,TRBD2,TRBV7-2,NA,TGTGCCAGCAGCATGGGGACTAGCGGGAGGTTAGATACGCAGTATTTT,CASSMGTSGRLDTQYF
TRBJ2-7,NA,TRBV5-4,NA,TGTGCCAGCAGCTTCCGGACCCCGAGCTCCTACGAGCAGTACTTC,CASSFRTPSSYEQYF
TRBJ1-5,NA,TRBV5-5,many,TGTGCCAGCAGCGGGGGGGCGGTCAATAGCAATCAGCCCCAGCATTTT,CASSGGAVNSNQPQHF
TRBJ1-5,TRBD1,TRBV2,once,TGTGCCAGCAGTGGGGCAGGGGGAGGTCAGCCCCAGCATTTT,CASSGAGGGQPQHF
TRBJ1-2,NA,TRBV10-3,NA,TGTGCCGTCAGGGTAGGGACAAGCGGCTACACCTTC,CAVRVGTSGYTF
TRBJ1-1,TRBD1,TRBV5-1,NA,TGCGCCAGCAGCTTGGCCGGACAGGCCGCTGAAGCTTTCTTT,CASSLAGQAAEAFF
TRBJ2-1,NA,TRBV9,NA,TGTGCCAGCAGCGTCGGGGCTGCCTCCTACAATGAGCAGTTCTTC,CASSVGAASYNEQFF
TRBJ2-7,NA,TRBV7-9,NA,TGTGCCAGCACAACACAGGCAGCCGAGCAGTACTTC,CASTTQAAEQYF
TRBJ2-7,NA,TRBV27,NA,TGTGCCAGCAGCCCGCAGGGATACGAGCAGTACTTC,CASSPQGYEQYF
TRBJ2-3,TRBD1,TRBV13,NA,TGTGCCAGTACCGCAGGGGGCAGGAGCACAGATACGCAGTATTTT,CASTAGGRSTDTQYF
TRBJ2-1,NA,TRBV2,NA,TGTGCCAGCAGTCGGACTCCCCCTATTTTAAATGAGCAGTTCTTC,CASSRTPPILNEQFF
TRBJ1-2,TRBD1,TRBV6-6,NA,TGTGCCAGCAACCCGGGACAGGGAATCTATGGCTACACCTTC,CASNPGQGIYGYTF
TRBJ1-1,NA,TRBV9,NA,TGTGCCAGCAGCCCCCAGTGGGGGGCGGACACTGAAGCTTTCTTT,CASSPQWGADTEAFF
TRBJ2-1,NA,TRBV7-2,NA,TGTGCCAGCAGCCTGATTGGACCGGAAGGTGAGCAGTTCTTC,CASSLIGPEGEQFF
TRBJ1-3,NA,TRBV5-1,NA,TGCGCCAGCAGCTTGGCCGGGTCCTACTCTGGAAACACCATATATTTT,CASSLAGSYSGNTIYF
TRBJ2-1,NA,TRBV4-2,NA,TGTGCCAGCAGCCCCCGGGGTAGCCGGAGCTACAATGAGCAGTTCTTC,CASSPRGSRSYNEQFF
TRBJ2-1,TRBD2,TRBV5-6,NA,TGTGCCAGCAGCTCCGGGACTAGCGGGTACAATGAGCAGTTCTTC,CASSSGTSGYNEQFF
TRBJ2-5,NA,TRBV6-1,few,TGTGCCAGCAGTGAATCCCTGACAGAGACCCAGTACTTC,CASSESLTETQYF
TRBJ2-5,TRBD2,TRBV2,NA,TGTGCCAGCAGTGACTTAGCGGGAGGAGCAGAGACCCAGTACTTC,CASSDLAGGAETQYF
TRBJ2-7,TRBD2,TRBV28,NA,TGTGCCAGCAGTTTCGGGGGGGCGCTTGGACACGAGCAGTACTTC,CASSFGGALGHEQYF
TRBJ2-5,NA,TRBV7-9,once,TGTGCCAGCAGCCCCGGACACCCCGGGACCCAGTACTTC,CASSPGHPGTQYF